This TCR beta chain was retrieved from a study of T cells in Graves' hyperthyroidism and ophthalmopathy. Overall study context: Any treatment followed the collection of peripheral blood at initial diagnosis. Findings of the study overall: Separation of ophthalmopathy from stable hyperthyroidism was achieved by a 13 V-J model. Blood held most thyroid clonotypes expanded above 0.001 frequency.

V gave up 8 bases and J gave up 0 bases, with 10 bases separating them. Germline V CDR1 and CDR2: MNHEY, SVGEGT. The CDR3 covers 14 residues. TCR beta CDR3 region amplification was performed from RNA transcripts. The HTBI primer set served for first-round RT-PCR of the TCR CDR3. Each CDR3 protein is one row after TCRdb ran MiXCR on the multiplex PCR reads. This repertoire shows some 460,000 distinct CDR3 sequences, about 15% found once; its top ten account for over 7.5%. This clonotype appeared a few times. The target antigen is unknown. The V gene is TRBV6-2 or TRBV6-3, the J gene TRBJ2-2; D ambiguous. Material: blood. This TCR was recovered from a woman in her late teens or twenties with Graves' hyperthyroidism. The CDR3 DNA follows: TGTGCCAGCGGTACAAGGACGAACACCGGGGAGCTGTTTTTT. As protein: CASGTRTNTGELFF.